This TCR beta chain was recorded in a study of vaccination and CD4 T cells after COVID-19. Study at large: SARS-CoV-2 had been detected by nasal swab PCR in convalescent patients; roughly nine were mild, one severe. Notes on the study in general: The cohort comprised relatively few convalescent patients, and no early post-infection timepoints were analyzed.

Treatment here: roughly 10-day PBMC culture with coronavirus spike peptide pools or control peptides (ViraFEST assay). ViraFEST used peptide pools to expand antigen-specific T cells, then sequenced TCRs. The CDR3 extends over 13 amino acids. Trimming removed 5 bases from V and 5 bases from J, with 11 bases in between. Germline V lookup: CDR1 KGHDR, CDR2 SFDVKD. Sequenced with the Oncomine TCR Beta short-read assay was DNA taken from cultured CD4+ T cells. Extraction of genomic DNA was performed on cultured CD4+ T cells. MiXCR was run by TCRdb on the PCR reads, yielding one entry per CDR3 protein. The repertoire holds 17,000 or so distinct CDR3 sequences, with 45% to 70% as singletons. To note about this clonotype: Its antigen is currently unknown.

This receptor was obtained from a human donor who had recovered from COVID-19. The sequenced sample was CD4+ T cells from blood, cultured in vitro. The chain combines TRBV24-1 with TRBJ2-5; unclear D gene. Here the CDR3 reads CATSGPDGETQYF. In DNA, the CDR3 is TGTGCCACCAGTGGACCCGATGGGGAGACCCAGTACTTC.